This T cell receptor (beta chain) appears in the sequencing data of a study of blood T cell repertoires in COVID-19. Method: immunoSEQ multiplex PCR; TCRdb's copy keeps in-frame clones and lacks some. The table has about 74,000 clones, 70% to 90% seen once. Trimming pared 4 bases from V and 5 bases from J, leaving 11 bases between. There are 13 residues in the CDR3. CDR1 and CDR2 (germline): LNHDA, SQIVND (reference sequence). The chain has TRBV19 and TRBJ1-1, with D perhaps matching TRBD1 (6 bases). Sequenced: peripheral blood. The TCR originated in a man between 65 and 85 years old with active or convalescent COVID-19. In DNA form, the CDR3 reads TGTGCCAGTAGTACCCAGACAGGAACTGAAGCTTTCTTT. Translating it yields CASSTQTGTEAFF. Full variable domain (outside the CDR3, taken from reference TRBV19 and TRBJ1-1): DGGITQSPKYLFRKEGQNVTLSCEQNLNHDAMYWYRQDPGQGLRLIYYSQIVNDFQKGDIAEGYSVSREKKESFPLTVTSAQKNPTAFYLCASSTQTGTEAFFGQGTRLTVV.